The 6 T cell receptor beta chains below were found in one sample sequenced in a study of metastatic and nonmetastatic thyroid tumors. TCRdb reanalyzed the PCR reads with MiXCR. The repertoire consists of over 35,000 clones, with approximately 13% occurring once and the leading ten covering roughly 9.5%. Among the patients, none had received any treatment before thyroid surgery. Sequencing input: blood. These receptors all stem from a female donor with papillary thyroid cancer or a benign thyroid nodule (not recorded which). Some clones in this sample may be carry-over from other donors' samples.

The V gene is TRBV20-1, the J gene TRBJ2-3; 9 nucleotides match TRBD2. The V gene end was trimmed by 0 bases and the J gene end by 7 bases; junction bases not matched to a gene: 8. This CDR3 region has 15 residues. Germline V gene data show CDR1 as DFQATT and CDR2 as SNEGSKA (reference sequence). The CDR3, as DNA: TGCAGTGCTAGAGATCAGGCGGGAGGGTCTTATACGCAGTATTTT. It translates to CSARDQAGGSYTQYF.

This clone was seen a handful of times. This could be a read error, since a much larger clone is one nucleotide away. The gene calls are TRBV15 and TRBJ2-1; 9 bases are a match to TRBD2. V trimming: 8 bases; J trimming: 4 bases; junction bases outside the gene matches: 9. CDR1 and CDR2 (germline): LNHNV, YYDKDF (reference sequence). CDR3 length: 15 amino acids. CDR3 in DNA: TGTGCCACCGCGGAAAGTACTAGCGGGTACAATGAGCAGTTCTTC. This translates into CATAESTSGYNEQFF.

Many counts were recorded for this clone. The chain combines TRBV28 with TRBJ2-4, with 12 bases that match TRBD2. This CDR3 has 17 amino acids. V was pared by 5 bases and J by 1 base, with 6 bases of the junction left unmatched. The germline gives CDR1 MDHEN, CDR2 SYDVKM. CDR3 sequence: CASSPGLAGGAKNIQYF. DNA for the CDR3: TGTGCCAGCAGTCCGGGACTAGCGGGTGGGGCCAAAAACATTCAGTACTTC.

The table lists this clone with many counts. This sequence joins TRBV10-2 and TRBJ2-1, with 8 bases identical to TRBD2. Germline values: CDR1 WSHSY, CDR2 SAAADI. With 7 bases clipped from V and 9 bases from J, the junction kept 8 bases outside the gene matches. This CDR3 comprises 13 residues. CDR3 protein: CASNAGGRFEQFF. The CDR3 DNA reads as TGCGCCAGCAATGCGGGAGGAAGGTTTGAGCAGTTCTTC.

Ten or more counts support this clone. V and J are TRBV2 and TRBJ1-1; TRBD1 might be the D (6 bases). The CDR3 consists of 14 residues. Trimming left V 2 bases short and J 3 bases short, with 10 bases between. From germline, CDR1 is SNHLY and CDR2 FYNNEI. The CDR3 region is CASSERRGDTEAFF. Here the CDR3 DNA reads TGTGCCAGCAGTGAACGAAGGGGGGACACTGAAGCTTTCTTT.

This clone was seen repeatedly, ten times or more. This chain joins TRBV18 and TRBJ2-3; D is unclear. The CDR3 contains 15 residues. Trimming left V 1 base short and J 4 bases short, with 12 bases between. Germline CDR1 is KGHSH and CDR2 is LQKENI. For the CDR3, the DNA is TGTGCCAGCTCACCACGAGATACCGGCGCAGATACGCAGTATTTT. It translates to CASSPRDTGADTQYF.